This TCR beta chain was captured in a study of control samples from healthy donors and cancer patients. Germline-derived CDR1 and CDR2 are GTSNPN and SVGIG (reference sequence). V lost 3 bases to trimming and J lost 7 bases, with 15 bases between them. CDR3 length: 14 residues. Data came from immunoSEQ multiplex PCR; TCRdb stores just in-frame clones and leaves some out. The table has roughly 370,000 clones, 75% to 95% seen once. The origin of this receptor is a man aged 35-49 years with head and neck cancer. This rearrangement joins TRBV30 to TRBJ1-4; tentatively, D is TRBD1 (5 bases). Sample: PBMCs. DNA for the CDR3: TGTGCCTGGAGACGGGGGGGGATTGGTGAAAAACTGTTTTTT. Translated: CAWRRGGIGEKLFF.